This T cell receptor (beta chain) was identified during a study of T cells expressing NK-cell markers. Study-level information: It was sorted CD3+CD56-NKG2C+, CD3+CD56+NKG2C- and CD3+CD56+NKG2C+ T cells that provided the TCR beta repertoires. Within the sequenced cohort of eight donors, seven exhibited HCMV seropositivity and one was seronegative. Overall study findings and caveats: Several donors showed these clonotypes also leading the CD3+CD56-NKG2C+ fraction.

The authors made TCR beta cDNA libraries by 5'RACE template switching. This switching added a universal primer site and UMIs. TCRdb reanalyzed the 5' RACE reads, giving one entry per CDR3 protein sequence and no DNA. Here the sample table reports 500,000 or so distinct CDR3 sequences. A word on this clonotype: What it recognizes is unknown.

This CDR3 spans 14 amino acids. From germline, CDR1 is SEHNR and CDR2 FQNEAQ (reference sequence). Sequenced sample: blood T cells: a sorted CD56 or NKG2C T cell subset, CD4+ or CD8+ T cells, or bulk PBMC T cells (not recorded which). The chain uses TRBV7-9 and TRBJ2-7; there is no DNA to check the TCRdb D call of TRBD1. The source is a man aged 18 to 30 in good health. CDR3 sequence: CASSPGLDSYEQYF.